This T cell receptor beta chain stems from a study of cytomegalovirus exposure and HLA in healthy donors. It was with 60 Vbeta and 13 Jbeta primers that the PCR ran. Sequencing used immunoSEQ multiplex PCR; TCRdb keeps in-frame clones, though not all of them. The table has 100,000 to 150,000 clones, more than 65% seen once; the top ten hold around 13%. From germline, CDR1 is KGHSH and CDR2 LQKENI. The ends were cut back, 3 bases at V and 4 bases at J, with 15 bases in the middle. This CDR3 region has 15 residues. The chain employs TRBV18 and TRBJ1-2, with D possibly being TRBD1 (6 bases). This TCR came from a woman aged 35 to 49 in good health and CMV-seropositive. The specimen was PBMCs. This chain's CDR3 is CASSPSTGTTYGYTF. DNA of the CDR3: TGTGCCAGCTCACCTTCGACCGGGACAACCTATGGCTACACCTTC.